What follows is one TCR beta chain and its context. Its antigen is as yet unknown. The protocol was immunoSEQ multiplex PCR, while the TCRdb copy is restricted to in-frame clones and leaves out a portion. The sample carries about 15,000 clones, around 78% recorded once. The CDR3 runs to 16 residues. V lost 3 bases to trimming and J lost 2 bases, with 11 bases between them. CDR1 and CDR2 (germline): KGHSH, LQKENI. The data stem from a study of T cell repertoires in ileal Crohn's disease. For the study at large: About half received postoperative treatment, some 10 with thiopurines and under 20 anti-TNF. General study points: Every patient over 26.8% clonality showed endoscopic recurrence. Compared with non-smokers, active smokers at surgery showed more clonal expansions.

Sequenced input: ileal tissue. The origin of this receptor is an adult with Crohn's disease. V and J are TRBV18 and TRBJ1-6; no reliable D call. The CDR3: CASSPERNPYNSPLHF. The DNA for the CDR3 is TGTGCCAGCTCACCTGAGAGGAATCCCTATAATTCACCCCTCCACTTT.